This T cell receptor (beta chain) derives from a study of blood T cells in healthy people across ages (dated by TCRdb to the mid-2010s). Describing the broader study: In model experiments, template switching captured roughly one uniquely barcoded TCR beta cDNA molecule for every two T cells. To avoid experimental bias, donors of different ages were randomly spread across the sequencing lanes. For two donors (one aged 18 to 29 and one aged 80 or older), the study analyzed two additional independent replicas of 1 million unique cDNA reads from the same blood draw. Four age groups were formed from the donors: young (average 16 years), middle-aged (around 39), aged (over 55) and long-lived (more than 75). The study measured age-related changes in TCR beta repertoire diversity using deep sequencing normalized with unique cDNA molecular identifiers.

This clonotype has a count of ten or more. Its antigen has not been determined. No much larger clone exists at a distance of one base, and base qualities are not known. What the authors observed across the whole study: Conclusive comparison of naive and antigen-experienced compartments was prevented by the profiling of bulk unsorted PBMCs. Donor CMV infection status was unknown, potentially confounding age-related changes in expanded clonotypes. Observed TCR beta diversity correlated strongly with the percentage of naive T cells measured by flow cytometry. Compared with the aged group, the long-lived group had more naive CD4+ T cells, fewer expanded clones and increased TCR diversity, suggesting age selection. Estimates of total diversity based on one million sequenced T cells were regarded as lower bounds and as underestimates. As age increased, observed TCR beta diversity per million T cells dropped in a roughly linear way, and a significant reduction was already evident by age roughly 36.

The donors were 40 or so Caucasian individuals from Russia, aged 6 to 90 years, who were systemically healthy. About 9.1 milliliters of peripheral blood were collected from each donor into EDTA-treated Vacutainer tubes. Ficoll-Paque density-gradient centrifugation was used to isolate PBMCs, with at least 7 million per sample. Total RNA, at least 5.5 micrograms per sample, was extracted from PBMCs with Trizol reagent. For every donor, flow cytometry on a PBMC aliquot measured the percentage of naive CD45RAhigh/CD27high T cells. Library construction relied on 5' RACE. TCRdb records Illumina HiSeq 2500 as the sequencer. A second PCR of roughly 7 to 11 cycles was performed with a sample-barcoded 5' primer and a J-beta primer mix. A template-switch 5' adaptor carrying 12 random nucleotides introduced a unique molecular identifier onto each TCR beta cDNA molecule. Each sample yielded at least 3 million CDR3-containing paired-end reads. First-strand cDNA was synthesized from all RNA with the Mint cDNA synthesis kit, primed by a TRBC-specific oligonucleotide. After uracil-DNA glycosylase treatment, a first 18-cycle PCR used universal primers M1SS and BC2_uni_R on all cDNA. Per the source publication's procedure: For normalization, 1 million high-quality reads, each with a distinct molecular identifier, were randomly selected from each sample. Instead of being binned into consensus sequences, reads with shared molecular identifiers were discarded. MiTCR, run with a Q25 quality threshold and the strictest error-elimination algorithm, handled CDR3 identification, clonotype clustering and error correction. A nonparametric unseen species model with Euler transformation was used to estimate lower-bound total TCR beta diversity. TCRdb ran its own pipeline on the public reads, namely fastp trimming at Q25 and MiXCR clone calling, and kept in-frame beta chains. A single entry per CDR3 protein holds the most common genes and DNA from its merged rows. The V and J calls come from TCRdb's annotation, not from the publication. The sample includes roughly 680,000 distinct CDR3 sequences, with 52% observed a single time. The ten largest account for approximately 13% of the sample.

The CDR3 numbers 13 residues from cysteine through phenylalanine. Kept here is only the CDR3 DNA, which spans 39 bases and is read in frame from base 1. CDR1 DFQATT and CDR2 SNEGSKA were looked up in the germline V gene (reference sequence). A distance of 11 bases separates the germline ends of V and J, which lose 5 bases and 2 bases respectively. The receptor comes from a woman of 80 years or more in good health. Source material: blood. Here the chain combines TRBV20-1 and TRBJ2-3; too little of a D gene remains to name it. The nucleotide sequence reads as follows: TGCAGTGCTCACGGAGCTACCACAGATACGCAGTATTTT. Its product reads: CSAHGATTDTQYF.